The 5 T cell receptor beta chains in this list originate from one sample, sequenced in a study of T cells in tumors after PD-1 blockade (dated by TCRdb to about 2019). The library was obtained by the immunoSEQ multiplex PCR assay. TCRdb retrieved this table from immuneACCESS and kept in-frame rearrangements only. Not all clones are present; in checked studies, unresolved V genes account for under half, and no reason is known for the remainder. In all, the sample holds about 48,000 clones, and 65% to 85% of those were seen once. Of the sample, just over 4% is held by the ten largest clones. The time point label corresponds to: before anti-PD-1 therapy. Material: PBMCs, obtained before anti-PD-1 treatment. These TCRs come from a human donor with basal cell carcinoma.

This clone was detected a few times. The chain links TRBV5-1 to TRBJ2-5, with 8 positions matching TRBD1. Losses at the gene ends were 2 bases for V and 5 bases for J; bases not matched to a gene: 11. The CDR3 length is 16 residues. CDR1 is SGHRS and CDR2 is YFSETQ in the germline V gene. Here the CDR3 DNA reads TGCGCCAGCAGCTTCGGAGCCCAGGGGGCGTCCGAGACCCAGTACTTC. It specifies CASSFGAQGASETQYF.

This chain connects TRBV11-1 to TRBJ2-5; no clear D. V was clipped by 1 base and J by 5 bases, with 5 bases between them. Germline V CDR1 and CDR2: SGHAT, FQDESV (reference sequence). The CDR3 totals 12 residues. CDR3 sequence reads: CASSLDGETQYF. The CDR3 DNA is TGTGCCAGCAGCTTAGACGGCGAGACCCAGTACTTC.

The chain has TRBV27 and TRBJ2-5, with D perhaps matching TRBD1 or TRBD2 (5 bases each). Germline loops: CDR1 MNHEY, CDR2 SMNVEV (reference sequence). Trimming stripped 7 bases from V and 4 bases from J, with 16 bases between. CDR3 length: 14 amino acids. CDR3 DNA sequence: TGTGCCAGCACCCGATCGGGACGGGGAGAGACCCAGTACTTC. This encodes CASTRSGRGETQYF.

The rearrangement links TRBV15 to TRBJ1-2; D perhaps matches TRBD1 (5 bases). Trimming took 0 bases from V and 11 from J, leaving 34 bases between them. Germline V lookup: CDR1 LNHNV, CDR2 YYDKDF (reference sequence). The CDR3 covers 20 residues. CDR3 loop: CATSREGPWKIEGPKDQYTF. CDR3 in DNA: TGTGCCACCAGCAGAGAAGGTCCATGGAAAATCGAGGGACCAAAGGATCAATACACCTTC.

The CDR3 coding sequence is TGTGCCTGCCGCGGCCACAGCACAGATACGCAGTATTTT. This sequence encodes CACRGHSTDTQYF. V and J are TRBV30 and TRBJ2-3; no clear D. This CDR3 has 13 residues. V gave up 6 bases and J gave up 0 bases, with 10 bases separating them. Germline assignment: CDR1 GTSNPN and CDR2 SVGIG (reference sequence).